These 26 T cell receptor beta chains came from one sample sequenced in a study of PD-1 blockade in classical Hodgkin lymphoma. Time point noted: newly diagnosed, previously untreated cHL patient sample. Libraries were prepared by immunoSEQ multiplex PCR; TCRdb keeps only in-frame clonotypes and omits some of them. The data show roughly 20,000 clones, approximately 94% seen once. Material: peripheral blood mononuclear cells (PBMCs). The receptors were gathered from a human donor with classical Hodgkin lymphoma.

The rearrangement uses TRBV7-9 and TRBJ2-7; D call uncertain. The CDR3 is 15 residues long. V was shortened by 1 base and J by 3 bases, with 13 bases between the two germline ends. Per the germline V gene, CDR1 is SEHNR and CDR2 is FQNEAQ (reference sequence). CDR3 protein: CASSLGSGRSYEQYF. Here the CDR3 DNA reads TGTGCCAGCAGCTTAGGGTCAGGCAGGAGCTACGAGCAGTACTTC. The variable domain in full, completed from reference TRBV7-9 and TRBJ2-7, reads DTGVSQNPRHKITKRGQNVTFRCDPISEHNRLYWYRQTLGQGPEFLTYFQNEAQLEKSRLLSDRFSAERPKGSFSTLEIQRTEQGDSAMYLCASSLGSGRSYEQYFGPGTRLTVT.

The J gene is TRBJ2-1, the V gene TRBV9; TRBD2 aligns across 13 bases. V lost 3 bases and J lost 2; bases outside the gene matches: 14. CDR3 length equals 20 residues. The germline V gene encodes CDR1 SGDLS and CDR2 YYNGEE. CDR3 DNA: TGTGCCAGCAGCGCTCCCACTAGCGGGGGGGGCCGCCGGACCTACAATGAGCAGTTCTTC. Translation: CASSAPTSGGGRRTYNEQFF.

The chain links TRBV10-3 to TRBJ1-3; D is undetermined. Per germline, CDR1 ENHRY and CDR2 SYGVKD. V lost 1 base and J 4 bases, leaving 2 bases between the germline ends. The CDR3 consists of 12 residues. This chain's CDR3 is CAISEWGNTIYF. DNA for the CDR3: TGTGCCATCAGTGAGTGGGGAAACACCATATATTTT.

CDR3 protein: CASSAVGTANTGELFF. CDR3 sequence (DNA): TGCGCCAGCAGCGCCGTGGGGACAGCGAACACCGGGGAGCTGTTTTTT. The chain employs TRBV4-1 and TRBJ2-2, with TRBD1 matching 7 bases. Trimming cost V 5 bases and J 0 bases; bases outside gene matches: 6. Per the germline V gene, CDR1 is MGHRA and CDR2 is YSYEKL. There are 16 residues in the CDR3.

This clone was counted a single time. This sequence joins TRBV11-2 and TRBJ2-7; D not certain. The CDR3 spans 11 residues. CDR1 SGHAT and CDR2 FQNNGV come from the germline V gene. Trimming took off 2 bases at V and 8 bases at J, with 7 bases between the two ends. The CDR3 nucleotides read TGTGCCAGCAGCTTATTTGATAAGCAGTACTTC. This encodes CASSLFDKQYF.

This chain uses TRBV7-9 with TRBJ2-2; no definite D call. The CDR3 runs to 15 residues. The germline V and J ends were trimmed by 3 bases and 6 bases, with 14 bases remaining between them. The germline gives CDR1 SEHNR, CDR2 FQNEAQ (reference sequence). The CDR3 DNA sequence: TGTGCCAGCAGCTTTCGCCCAGGAAAAGCCGGGGAGCTGTTTTTT. It yields the protein CASSFRPGKAGELFF.

This chain joins TRBV9 and TRBJ2-1, with 8 bases that match TRBD2. The CDR3 sequence is 15 residues long. Germline assignment: CDR1 SGDLS and CDR2 YYNGEE. Trimming cost V 3 bases and J 6 bases; bases outside gene matches: 8. CDR3 amino acids: CASSERGGLGNEQFF. The CDR3 DNA reads TGTGCCAGCAGCGAACGGGGGGGCCTTGGCAATGAGCAGTTCTTC.

Worth noting for this clone: The junction departs from germline at one end; a sequencing error may be responsible. The chain links TRBV6-1 to TRBJ1-5; 7 positions agree with TRBD1. The CDR3 loop spans 15 amino acids. CDR1 MNHNS and CDR2 SASEGT come from the germline V gene. The CDR3 spells CASSEETGAIQPQHF. DNA for the CDR3: TGTGCCAGCAGCGAAGAAACAGGGGCAATTCAGCCCCAGCATTTT.

The chain combines TRBV19 with TRBJ2-5; tentatively, D is TRBD1 (7 bases). CDR1 LNHDA and CDR2 SQIVND come from the germline V gene (reference sequence). Trimming cost V 10 bases and J 5 bases, with 17 bases left between them. This CDR3 region has 13 residues. The CDR3 here is CATRQGGGETQYF. The CDR3, as DNA: TGTGCCACCAGGCAGGGGGGCGGGGAGACCCAGTACTTC.

The V gene is TRBV15, the J gene TRBJ1-1; D unresolved. Trimming took off 0 bases at V and 4 bases at J, with 12 bases between the two ends. The V gene's germline CDR1 is LNHNV and CDR2 YYDKDF (reference sequence). This CDR3 is built from 15 residues. The CDR3 loop reads CATSRDGGPSTEAFF. The CDR3 DNA follows: TGTGCCACCAGCAGAGACGGAGGGCCCAGCACTGAAGCTTTCTTT.

V and J are TRBV11-2 and TRBJ1-3, with D uncertain. This CDR3 has 15 amino acids. Germline V gene sequence: CDR1 SGHAT, CDR2 FQNNGV. The V gene lost 3 bases and the J gene lost 4 bases, with 13 bases spanning the gap. The CDR3 DNA reads as TGTGCCAGCAGCTTTCTTGGATCATGGGGAAACACCATATATTTT. It specifies CASSFLGSWGNTIYF.

This chain joins TRBV6-5 and TRBJ2-2; no reliable D call. The CDR3 covers 13 residues. V gave up 2 bases and J gave up 7 bases, with 8 bases separating them. Germline-derived CDR1 and CDR2 are MNHEY and SVGAGI. CDR3 nucleotide sequence: TGTGCCAGCAGTTACCTCCGAGGCGGGGAGCTGTTTTTT. Protein product: CASSYLRGGELFF.

DNA for the CDR3: TGTGCCTGGAGCTCTGGGGACAGGGGAATTAATTCACCCCTCCACTTT. Amino acids: CAWSSGDRGINSPLHF. The rearrangement uses TRBV30 and TRBJ1-6; 10 bases align to TRBD1. Trimming removed 3 bases from V and 6 bases from J; junction bases left unmatched: 8. The CDR3 has 16 amino acids. Germline V lookup: CDR1 GTSNPN, CDR2 SVGIG (reference sequence).

CDR3 loop: CASTRGQGRYTF. For the CDR3, the DNA is TGTGCCAGCACCCGTGGACAGGGCCGCTACACCTTC. The chain combines TRBV25-1 with TRBJ1-2, with 8 bases identical to TRBD1. After removal of 7 bases from V and 9 bases from J, the junction contained 7 bases not matched to a gene. The V gene's germline CDR1 is MGHDK and CDR2 SYGVNS. This CDR3 spans 12 amino acids.

The V call is TRBV11-2, the J call TRBJ2-1; the match to TRBD1 covers 11 bases. In germline, CDR1 is SGHAT, CDR2 FQNNGV. The CDR3 is made up of 16 amino acids. Losses at the gene ends were 1 base for V and 3 bases for J; bases not matched to a gene: 2. The CDR3 sequence: CASSLGGTGGYNEQFF. For the CDR3, the DNA is TGTGCCAGCAGCTTAGGCGGGACAGGGGGCTACAATGAGCAGTTCTTC.

The chain is built from TRBV5-6 and TRBJ2-2; tentative D call: TRBD2 (5 bases). In germline, CDR1 is SGHDT, CDR2 YYEEEE. CDR3 length equals 13 residues. V lost 3 bases and J 9 bases, leaving 12 bases between the germline ends. The CDR3 loop is CASSYRTQRELFF. The DNA of the CDR3 is TGTGCCAGCAGCTACCGGACTCAAAGGGAGCTGTTTTTT.

The V and J genes are TRBV6-1 and TRBJ2-3; D may correspond to TRBD1 or TRBD2 (5 bases each). V was pared by 4 bases and J by 6 bases, with 11 bases between. The germline V gene encodes CDR1 MNHNS and CDR2 SASEGT. The CDR3 is made up of 13 amino acids. The CDR3 DNA follows: TGTGCCAGCAGTGCGGGACCCGGCGATACGCAGTATTTT. Encoded protein: CASSAGPGDTQYF.

This clone was recorded only once. This chain connects TRBV20-1 to TRBJ2-3, with no clear D. Germline values: CDR1 DFQATT, CDR2 SNEGSKA (reference sequence). The V gene lost 3 bases and the J gene lost 10 bases, with 11 bases spanning the gap. The CDR3 is 11 residues long. Here the CDR3 reads CSASRPPSQYF. CDR3 in DNA: TGCAGTGCTAGTCGGCCCCCATCGCAGTATTTT.

The chain links TRBV6-6 to TRBJ2-5; D is perhaps TRBD1 (6 bases). From germline, CDR1 is MNHNY and CDR2 SVGAGI (reference sequence). Trimming cost V 10 bases and J 1 base, with 10 bases left between them. The CDR3 sequence is 12 residues long. The CDR3: CATQGFQETQYF. Here the CDR3 DNA reads TGTGCCACACAGGGTTTCCAAGAGACCCAGTACTTC.

The CDR3 region has the DNA TGTGCCAGCAGCTTAAATCAGGGGGAGGGGGCTTTCTTT. This translates into CASSLNQGEGAFF. The chain combines TRBV7-6 with TRBJ1-1; 7 bases match TRBD1. Looked up from germline, CDR1 is SGHVS and CDR2 is FNYEAQ. This CDR3 contains 13 residues. V lost 2 bases, J lost 11 bases, and 8 bases stayed unmatched.

This clone has a single count. This rearrangement joins TRBV19 to TRBJ2-5; D gene uncertain. Trimming took 2 bases from V and 4 from J, leaving 11 bases between them. From germline, CDR1 is LNHDA and CDR2 SQIVND (reference sequence). CDR3 size: 14 residues. The DNA of the CDR3 is TGTGCCAGTAGTATAAGGCCCTTTTCAGAGACCCAGTACTTC. Its translation: CASSIRPFSETQYF.

V is TRBV7-8 and J is TRBJ2-7, with 12 bases matching TRBD2. CDR3 length equals 15 residues. Unmatched junction bases numbered 7, after V lost 5 bases and J lost 5 bases. CDR1 is SGHVS, CDR2 FQNEAQ, per germline. The CDR3 nucleotides are TGTGCCAGCAGCCTCCTAGCGGGGGGGCCGCACGAGCAGTACTTC. Residues: CASSLLAGGPHEQYF.

This chain uses TRBV13 with TRBJ2-4; a possible D gene is TRBD1 (6 bases). The V end lost 4 bases, the J end lost 3 bases, and 16 bases lay between the germline ends. Germline V CDR1 and CDR2: PRHDT, FYEKMQ (reference sequence). The CDR3 is 16 residues long. The CDR3 coding sequence is TGTGCCAGCAGCTCACCAGGGGTACGAGGCAAAAACATTCAGTACTTC. Translation: CASSSPGVRGKNIQYF.

The chain couples TRBV5-4 to TRBJ2-7, with 8 bases aligning to TRBD1. Germline V gene lookup returns CDR1 SGHNT and CDR2 YYREEE (reference sequence). The CDR3 contains 17 residues. V lost 4 bases and J lost 6; bases outside the gene matches: 18. CDR3 in amino acids: CASSPRPPGGVVGEQYF. CDR3 sequence (DNA): TGTGCCAGCAGCCCGCGACCCCCAGGGGGCGTAGTGGGCGAGCAGTACTTC.

The chain employs TRBV4-1 and TRBJ2-3, with D perhaps TRBD1 (5 bases). The V gene's germline CDR1 is MGHRA and CDR2 YSYEKL. The CDR3 consists of 16 residues. Trimming removed 5 bases from V and 5 bases from J, with 20 bases in between. CDR3 DNA: TGCGCCAGCAGCAACCCCGGACATCCTGCGGAAGATACGCAGTATTTT. Translation: CASSNPGHPAEDTQYF.

The V and J genes are TRBV7-2 and TRBJ2-3; tentative D call: TRBD2 (6 bases). Germline loops: CDR1 SGHTA, CDR2 FQGNSA. Trimming cost V 5 bases and J 1 base, with 10 bases left between them. The CDR3 is 14 residues long. Here the CDR3 reads CASSRPGGTDTQYF. The CDR3 bases are TGTGCCAGCAGCAGACCGGGGGGCACAGATACGCAGTATTTT.